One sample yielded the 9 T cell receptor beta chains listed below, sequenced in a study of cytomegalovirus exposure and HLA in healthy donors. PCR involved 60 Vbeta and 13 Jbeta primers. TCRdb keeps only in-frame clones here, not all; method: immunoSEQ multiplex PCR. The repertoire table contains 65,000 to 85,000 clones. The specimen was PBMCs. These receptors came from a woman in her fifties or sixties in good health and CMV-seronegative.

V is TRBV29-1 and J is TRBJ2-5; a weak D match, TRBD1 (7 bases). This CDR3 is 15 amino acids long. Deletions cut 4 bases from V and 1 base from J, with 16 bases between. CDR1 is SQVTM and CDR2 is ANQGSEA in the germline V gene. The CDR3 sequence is CSVVGRGDSQETQYF. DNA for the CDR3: TGCAGCGTTGTTGGAAGGGGGGACAGCCAAGAGACCCAGTACTTC.

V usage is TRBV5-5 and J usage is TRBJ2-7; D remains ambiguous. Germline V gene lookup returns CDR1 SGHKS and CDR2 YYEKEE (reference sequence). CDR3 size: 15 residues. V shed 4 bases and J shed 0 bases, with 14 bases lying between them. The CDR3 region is CASSPPGSYSYEQYF. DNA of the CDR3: TGTGCCAGCAGCCCACCCGGGTCGTACTCCTACGAGCAGTACTTC.

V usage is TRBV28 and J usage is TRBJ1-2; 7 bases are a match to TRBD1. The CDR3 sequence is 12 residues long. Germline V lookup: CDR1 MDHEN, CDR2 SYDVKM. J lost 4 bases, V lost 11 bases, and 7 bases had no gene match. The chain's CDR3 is CAAQGSLYGYTF. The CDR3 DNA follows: TGTGCCGCACAGGGGTCTCTCTATGGCTACACCTTC.

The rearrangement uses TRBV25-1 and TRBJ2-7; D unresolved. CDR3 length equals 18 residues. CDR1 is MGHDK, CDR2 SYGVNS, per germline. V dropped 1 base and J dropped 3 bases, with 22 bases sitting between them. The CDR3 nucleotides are TGTGCCAGCAGTGAATCATTCCATCAAGGCAGGTCCATCTACGAGCAGTACTTC. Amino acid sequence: CASSESFHQGRSIYEQYF.

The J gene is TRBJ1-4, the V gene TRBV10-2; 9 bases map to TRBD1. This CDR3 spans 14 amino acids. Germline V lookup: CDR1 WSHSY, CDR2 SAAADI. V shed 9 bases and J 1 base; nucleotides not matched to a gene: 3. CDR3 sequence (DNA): TGCGCCAGTAGACAGGGGGGAACTAATGAAAAACTGTTTTTT. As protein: CASRQGGTNEKLFF.

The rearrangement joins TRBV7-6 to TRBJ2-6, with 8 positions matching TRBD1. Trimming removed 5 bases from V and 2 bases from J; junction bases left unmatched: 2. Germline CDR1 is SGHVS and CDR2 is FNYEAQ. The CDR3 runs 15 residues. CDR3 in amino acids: CASSVDRAGANVLTF. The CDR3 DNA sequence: TGTGCCAGCAGCGTGGACAGGGCTGGGGCCAACGTCCTGACTTTC.

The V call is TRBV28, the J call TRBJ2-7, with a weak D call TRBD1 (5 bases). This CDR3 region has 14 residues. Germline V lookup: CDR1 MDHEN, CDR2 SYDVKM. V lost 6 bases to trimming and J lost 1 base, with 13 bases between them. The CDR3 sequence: CASSLWGGSYEQYF. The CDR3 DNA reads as TGTGCCAGCAGCCTCTGGGGCGGATCCTACGAGCAGTACTTC.

CDR3 nucleotide sequence: TGTGCCAGCAGCTTAAGCATGAGAGGAAACACCATATATTTT. This encodes CASSLSMRGNTIYF. The chain is built from TRBV7-6 and TRBJ1-3; D is uncertain. The germline V gene encodes CDR1 SGHVS and CDR2 FNYEAQ. The CDR3 consists of 14 residues. The ends were cut back, 2 bases at V and 4 bases at J, with 9 bases in the middle. Complete variable domain (other parts from reference TRBV7-6 and TRBJ1-3): GAGVSQSPRYKVTKRGQDVALRCDPISGHVSLYWYRQALGQGPEFLTYFNYEAQQDKSGLPNDRFSAERPEGSISTLTIQRTEQRDSAMYRCASSLSMRGNTIYFGEGSWLTVV.

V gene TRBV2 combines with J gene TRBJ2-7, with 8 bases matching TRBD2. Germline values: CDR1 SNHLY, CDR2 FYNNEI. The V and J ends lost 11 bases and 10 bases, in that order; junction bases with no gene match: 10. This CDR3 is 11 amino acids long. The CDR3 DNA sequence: TGTGCCTCGGGGGGGGTACAGGGACAGTACTTC. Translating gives CASGGVQGQYF.